Presented here are 14 T cell receptor beta chains from one specimen sequenced in a study of graft-versus-host responses after intestinal transplantation. Their antigen targets remain unknown. Here immunoSEQ multiplex PCR was the method, and the copy in TCRdb shows in-frame clones only, minus some. The table shows roughly 92,000 clones, with 75% to 90% occurring only once. The starting material was unstimulated CD4+ T cells sorted from spleen or lymph node cells, obtained before intestinal transplant. The receptors were sampled from a human donor who received an intestinal transplant.

The sample holds one count of this clone. V is TRBV10-1 and J is TRBJ2-1; D call uncertain. The CDR3 covers 12 residues. CDR1 is WNHNN, CDR2 SYGVQD, per germline (reference sequence). The ends were cut back, 5 bases at V and 14 bases at J, with 16 bases in the middle. CDR3 nucleotide sequence: TGCGCCAGCAGTTTTTCGGGTACGGCAAAGTTCTTC. As protein: CASSFSGTAKFF.

The chain employs TRBV7-9 and TRBJ1-2, with 7 positions matching TRBD1. CDR3 length: 12 amino acids. Germline CDR1 and CDR2: SEHNR and FQNEAQ (reference sequence). V dropped 1 base and J dropped 7; count of bases not matched to a gene: 0. The CDR3 sequence is CASSLDRGGYTF. In DNA, the CDR3 is TGTGCCAGCAGCTTAGACAGGGGTGGCTACACCTTC. The variable domain in full, with the rest retrieved from reference TRBV7-9 and TRBJ1-2, is DTGVSQNPRHKITKRGQNVTFRCDPISEHNRLYWYRQTLGQGPEFLTYFQNEAQLEKSRLLSDRFSAERPKGSFSTLEIQRTEQGDSAMYLCASSLDRGGYTFGSGTRLTVV.

J is TRBJ2-5 and V is TRBV11-2; the match to TRBD2 covers 8 bases. V was pared by 5 bases and J by 4 bases, with 3 bases of the junction left unmatched. The CDR3 has 13 amino acids. Germline V gene sequence: CDR1 SGHAT, CDR2 FQNNGV. In DNA, the CDR3 is TGTGCCAGCAGCCGCGGGGGGCTAGAGACCCAGTACTTC. Its protein product is CASSRGGLETQYF.

The CDR3 DNA reads as TGTGCCAGCAGCTTAGTTTCACGGGGCGAGCAGTACTTC. It translates to CASSLVSRGEQYF. The chain is built from TRBV7-9 and TRBJ2-7, with D perhaps matching TRBD2 (5 bases). The CDR3 has 13 residues. Germline V CDR1 and CDR2: SEHNR, FQNEAQ (reference sequence). Trimming shortened V by 1 base and J by 6 bases, and 10 bases separated the two germline ends.

The chain uses TRBV11-3 and TRBJ2-7; 9 nucleotides line up with TRBD2. CDR1 is SGHNT, CDR2 YENEEA, per germline. V gave up 5 bases and J gave up 4 bases; unmatched junction bases: 9. CDR3 length equals 15 residues. CDR3 residues: CASSHPVRGGYEQYF. The CDR3 DNA sequence: TGTGCCAGCAGCCACCCCGTGCGGGGGGGATACGAGCAGTACTTC.

This chain connects TRBV6-6 to TRBJ1-5, with D unclear. V lost 1 base and J lost 5, with 9 bases in between. The germline CDR1 and CDR2 sequences are MNHNY and SVGAGI (reference sequence). The CDR3 runs to 14 residues. The CDR3 DNA is TGTGCCAGCAGTTACTTAAGCGAGGATCAGCCCCAGCATTTT. This codes for CASSYLSEDQPQHF.

The chain recombines TRBV29-1 with TRBJ1-2; D perhaps matches TRBD1 (6 bases). This CDR3 comprises 13 residues. Germline CDR1 reads SQVTM; CDR2 reads ANQGSEA. Trimming removed 4 bases from V and 7 bases from J, with 16 bases in between. The CDR3 protein is CSVVPGQEAGYTF. The CDR3 DNA follows: TGCAGCGTTGTGCCGGGACAAGAGGCTGGCTACACCTTC.

V is TRBV5-8 and J is TRBJ1-5; no clear D. Trimming removed 4 bases from V and 7 bases from J, with 12 bases in between. Looked up from germline, CDR1 is SGHTS and CDR2 is YDEGEE. The CDR3 has 13 residues. DNA of the CDR3: TGTGCCAGCAGCACTCCGGAGGGCCAGCCCCAGCATTTT. Its translation is CASSTPEGQPQHF.

The CDR3 DNA is TGTGCCAGCAGCGTCGTACAGTCAGGGGAGACCCAGTACTTC. This sequence encodes CASSVVQSGETQYF. The rearrangement links TRBV9 to TRBJ2-5; tentatively, D is TRBD1 (5 bases). The CDR3 runs to 14 residues. Trimming stripped 2 bases from V and 5 bases from J, with 13 bases between. The germline CDR1 and CDR2 sequences are SGDLS and YYNGEE.

For this clone: Lacking the conserved final phenylalanine or tryptophan, this CDR3 likely reflects a read error. The rearrangement joins TRBV19 to TRBJ1-4; D ambiguous. The V gene's germline CDR1 is LNHDA and CDR2 SQIVND (reference sequence). V was clipped by 5 bases and J by 4 bases, with 8 bases between them. The CDR3 spans 13 residues. CDR3 nucleotides: TGTGCCAGTAGTGACTTCCGTAATGAAAAACTGTTTTTG. It is translated as CASSDFRNEKLFL.

J is TRBJ2-7 and V is TRBV4-1; 14 positions agree with TRBD2. The germline V gene encodes CDR1 MGHRA and CDR2 YSYEKL. V was pared by 2 bases and J by 3 bases, with 3 bases of the junction left unmatched. The CDR3 runs to 16 residues. CDR3 coding DNA: TGCGCCAGCAGCCAACGACTAGCGGGGGGGCTCTACGAGCAGTACTTC. This codes for CASSQRLAGGLYEQYF.

The chain couples TRBV12-5 to TRBJ1-5; no definite D call. V lost 4 bases and J 5 bases, leaving 3 bases between the germline ends. Germline V gene data show CDR1 as LGHNT and CDR2 as FRNRAP. The CDR3 runs to 11 residues. The CDR3 protein is CASGYYQPQHF. The DNA of the CDR3 is TGTGCTAGTGGTTACTATCAGCCCCAGCATTTT.

The CDR3 spells CATRQGGNQPQHF. Here the CDR3 DNA reads TGTGCCACCAGACAGGGGGGCAATCAGCCCCAGCATTTT. The rearrangement joins TRBV28 to TRBJ1-5; 9 positions agree with TRBD1. The CDR3 extends over 13 amino acids. The germline CDR1 and CDR2 sequences are MDHEN and SYDVKM. The junction had 3 bases not matched to a gene; V was cut back by 10 bases and J by 2 bases.

The sample holds one count of this clone. V usage is TRBV6-5 and J usage is TRBJ1-1, with D possibly TRBD1 on 6 matching bases. With 9 bases removed from V and 5 bases from J, the gap between germline ends came to 19 bases. This CDR3 region has 14 residues. The germline gives CDR1 MNHEY, CDR2 SVGAGI. The CDR3 coding sequence is TGTGCCAGGGGACTAGGACAGACTGGGACTGAAGCTTTCTTT. It yields the protein CARGLGQTGTEAFF.